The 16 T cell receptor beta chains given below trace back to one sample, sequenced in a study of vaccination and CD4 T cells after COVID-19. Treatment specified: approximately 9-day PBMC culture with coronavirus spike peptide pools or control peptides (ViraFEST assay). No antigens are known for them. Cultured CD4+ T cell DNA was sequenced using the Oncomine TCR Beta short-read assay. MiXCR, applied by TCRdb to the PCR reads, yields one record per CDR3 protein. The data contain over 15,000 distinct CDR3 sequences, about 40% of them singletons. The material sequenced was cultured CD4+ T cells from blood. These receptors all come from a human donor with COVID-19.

Here the CDR3 reads CSACWDSRTDTQYF. The DNA of the CDR3 is TGCAGTGCCTGTTGGGATTCCCGCACAGATACGCAGTATTTT. The chain couples TRBV20-1 to TRBJ2-3; D ambiguous. The CDR3 is made up of 14 amino acids. V was pared by 6 bases and J by 1 base, with 14 bases between. CDR1 is DFQATT, CDR2 SNEGSKA, per germline (reference sequence).

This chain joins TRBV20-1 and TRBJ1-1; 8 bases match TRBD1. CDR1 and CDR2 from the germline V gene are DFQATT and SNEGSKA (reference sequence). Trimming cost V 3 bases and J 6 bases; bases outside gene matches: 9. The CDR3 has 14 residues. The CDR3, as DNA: TGCAGTGCTAGGAAAGGACAGGGTTATTCTGAAGCTTTCTTT. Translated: CSARKGQGYSEAFF.

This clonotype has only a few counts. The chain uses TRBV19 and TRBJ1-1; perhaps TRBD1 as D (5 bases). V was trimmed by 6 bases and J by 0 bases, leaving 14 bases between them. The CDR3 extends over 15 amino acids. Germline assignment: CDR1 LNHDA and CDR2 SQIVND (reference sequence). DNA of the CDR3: TGTGCCAGTAGACAGCCGGGGCGCATGAACACTGAAGCTTTCTTT. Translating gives CASRQPGRMNTEAFF.

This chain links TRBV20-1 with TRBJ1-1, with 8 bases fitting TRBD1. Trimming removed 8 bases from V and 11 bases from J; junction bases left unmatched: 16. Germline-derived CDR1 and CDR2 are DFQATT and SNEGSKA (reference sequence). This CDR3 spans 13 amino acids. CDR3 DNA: TGCAGTTCCCCAGCCCGACAGGGGACTAGGGCTTTCTTT. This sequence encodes CSSPARQGTRAFF.

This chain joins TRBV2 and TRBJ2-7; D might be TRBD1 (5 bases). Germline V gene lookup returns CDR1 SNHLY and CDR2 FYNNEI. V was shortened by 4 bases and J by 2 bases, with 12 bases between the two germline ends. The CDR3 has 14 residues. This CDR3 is CASSGASRAYEQYF. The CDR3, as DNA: TGTGCCAGCAGTGGAGCGTCCAGGGCCTACGAGCAGTACTTC.

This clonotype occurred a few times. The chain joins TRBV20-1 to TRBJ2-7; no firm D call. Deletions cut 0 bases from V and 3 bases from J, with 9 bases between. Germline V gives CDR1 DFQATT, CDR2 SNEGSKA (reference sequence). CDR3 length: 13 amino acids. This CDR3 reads CSARDLADYEQYF. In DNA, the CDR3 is TGCAGTGCTAGAGATCTTGCAGACTACGAGCAGTACTTC.

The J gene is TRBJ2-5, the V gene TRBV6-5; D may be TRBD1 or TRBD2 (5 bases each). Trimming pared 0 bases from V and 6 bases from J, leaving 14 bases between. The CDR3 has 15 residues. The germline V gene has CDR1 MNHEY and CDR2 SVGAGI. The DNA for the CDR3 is TGTGCCAGCAGTTACTCGAGCGGTAGGGGAAAGACCCAGTACTTC. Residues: CASSYSSGRGKTQYF.

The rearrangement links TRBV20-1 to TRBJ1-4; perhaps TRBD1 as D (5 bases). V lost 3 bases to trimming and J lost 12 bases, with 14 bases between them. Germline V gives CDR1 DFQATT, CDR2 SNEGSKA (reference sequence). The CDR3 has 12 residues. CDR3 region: CSASPLEGQLFF. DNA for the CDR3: TGCAGTGCTAGCCCTCTAGAGGGACAACTGTTTTTT.

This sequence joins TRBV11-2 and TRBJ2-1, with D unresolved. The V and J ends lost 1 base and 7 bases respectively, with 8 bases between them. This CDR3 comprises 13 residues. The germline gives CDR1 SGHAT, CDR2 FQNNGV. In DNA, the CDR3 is TGTGCCAGCAGCTTAGTCGGGCAGAATGAGCAGTTCTTC. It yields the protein CASSLVGQNEQFF.

In nucleotides, the CDR3 is TGTGCCAGCAGCTGGGCGAGGGGCGGGGAGCTGTTTTTT. It translates to CASSWARGGELFF. The chain links TRBV7-6 to TRBJ2-2; D is tentatively TRBD1 or TRBD2 (5 bases each). The CDR3 runs to 13 residues. Looked up from germline, CDR1 is SGHVS and CDR2 is FNYEAQ. V was clipped by 4 bases and J by 7 bases, with 10 bases between them.

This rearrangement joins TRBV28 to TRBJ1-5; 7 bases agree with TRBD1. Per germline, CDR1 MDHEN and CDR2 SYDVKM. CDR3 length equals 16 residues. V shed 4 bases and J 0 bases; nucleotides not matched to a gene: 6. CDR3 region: CASSYAGTVSNQPQHF. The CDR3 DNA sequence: TGTGCCAGCAGTTACGCCGGGACAGTTAGCAATCAGCCCCAGCATTTT. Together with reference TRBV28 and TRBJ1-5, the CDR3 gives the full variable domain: DVKVTQSSRYLVKRTGEKVFLECVQDMDHENMFWYRQDPGLGLRLIYFSYDVKMKEKGDIPEGYSVSREKKERFSLILESASTNQTSMYLCASSYAGTVSNQPQHFGDGTRLSIL.

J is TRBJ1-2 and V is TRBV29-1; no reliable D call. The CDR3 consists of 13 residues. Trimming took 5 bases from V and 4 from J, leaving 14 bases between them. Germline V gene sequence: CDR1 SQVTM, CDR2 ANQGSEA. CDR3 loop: CSVTPGRSYGYTF. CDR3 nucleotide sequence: TGCAGCGTTACCCCGGGTCGCAGCTATGGCTACACCTTC.

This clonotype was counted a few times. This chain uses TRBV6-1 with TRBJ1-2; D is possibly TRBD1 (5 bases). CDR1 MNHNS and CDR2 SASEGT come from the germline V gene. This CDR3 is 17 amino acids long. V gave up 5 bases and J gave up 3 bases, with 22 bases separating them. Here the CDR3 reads CASSRRVGELSYYGYTF. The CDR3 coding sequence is TGTGCCAGCAGTCGACGAGTGGGGGAGTTGAGCTACTATGGCTACACCTTC.

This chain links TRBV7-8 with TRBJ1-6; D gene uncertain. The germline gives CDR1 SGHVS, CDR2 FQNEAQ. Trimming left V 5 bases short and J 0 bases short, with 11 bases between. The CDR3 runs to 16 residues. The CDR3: CASSLTDNSYNSPLHF. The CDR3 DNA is TGTGCCAGCAGCCTAACAGACAACTCCTATAATTCACCCCTCCACTTT.

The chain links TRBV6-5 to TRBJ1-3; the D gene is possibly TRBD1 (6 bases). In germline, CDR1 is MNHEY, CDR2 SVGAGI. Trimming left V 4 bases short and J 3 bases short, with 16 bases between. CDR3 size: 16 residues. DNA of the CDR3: TGTGCCAGCAGTTCCCCAGGGGCCCTGGGTGGAAACACCATATATTTT. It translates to CASSSPGALGGNTIYF.

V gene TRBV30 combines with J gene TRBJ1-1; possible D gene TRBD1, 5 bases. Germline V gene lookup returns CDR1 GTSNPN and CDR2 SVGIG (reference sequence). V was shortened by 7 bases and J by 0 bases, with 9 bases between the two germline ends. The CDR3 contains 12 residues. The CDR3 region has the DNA TGTGCCTTCCGACAGATGAACACTGAAGCTTTCTTT. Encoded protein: CAFRQMNTEAFF. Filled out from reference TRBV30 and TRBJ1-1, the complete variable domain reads SQTIHQWPATLVQPVGSPLSLECTVEGTSNPNLYWYRQAAGRGLQLLFYSVGIGQISSEVPQNLSASRPQDRQFILSSKKLLLSDSGFYLCAFRQMNTEAFFGQGTRLTVV.